This is a list of T cell receptor beta chains from one sample in a study of T-cell memory formation after mild COVID-19. TCRdb re-analysed the 5' RACE reads in MiXCR, keeping a single row per CDR3 protein. The repertoire consists of approximately 480,000 distinct CDR3 sequences, with about 18% occurring once and the leading ten covering approximately 13%. The source material was PBMCs or a T cell subset sorted from them (not recorded which). These receptors all stem from an adult woman who had mild COVID-19 (a few samples of this study predate the infection). Cell type and time point are not known. Both conserved end residues are part of each CDR3. D genes are given only for firm matches. Size is omitted from some rows. Given values are once, few, many or a class for expanded clones.

size: .
V: TRBV27
D: .
J: TRBJ1-1
DNA: TGTGCCAGCAGTTTGATCGGGATCACTGAAGCTTTCTTT
CDR3: CASSLIGITEAFF

size: few
V: TRBV12-3/TRBV12-4
D: .
J: TRBJ2-7
DNA: TGTGCCAGCAGTTTTCGCCGGGCGCCAGAGCAGTACTTC
CDR3: CASSFRRAPEQYF

size: .
V: TRBV7-8
D: TRBD1
J: TRBJ1-2
DNA: TGTGCCAGCAGCCCCTGGACAGGGGAAGGCTACACCTTC
CDR3: CASSPWTGEGYTF

size: .
V: TRBV7-2
D: .
J: TRBJ2-7
DNA: TGTGCCAGCAGCATGTTTGCGGACGGCGCCTACGAGCAGTACTTC
CDR3: CASSMFADGAYEQYF

size: many
V: TRBV3-1
D: .
J: TRBJ2-5
DNA: TGTGCCAGCAGCTTCCGGGGGGCCAGGTCCGGGGAGACCCAGTACTTC
CDR3: CASSFRGARSGETQYF

size: .
V: TRBV7-6
D: .
J: TRBJ2-7
DNA: TGTGCCAGCAGCTTGAAGGGGTTGGATTACGAGCAGTACTTC
CDR3: CASSLKGLDYEQYF

size: few
V: TRBV6-5
D: TRBD2
J: TRBJ2-7
DNA: TGTGCCAGCAGTTTCAGACTATCTAGCGGGAGCTCCTACGAGCAGTACTTC
CDR3: CASSFRLSSGSSYEQYF

size: few
V: TRBV3-1
D: TRBD1
J: TRBJ2-4
DNA: TGTGCCAGCAGCCAAGATTACAGGGGGTATGACATTCAGTACTTC
CDR3: CASSQDYRGYDIQYF

size: .
V: TRBV6-6
D: TRBD2
J: TRBJ2-3
DNA: TGTGCCAGCAGTTTACTAGGACTAGCGGGAGGCACAGATACGCAGTATTTT
CDR3: CASSLLGLAGGTDTQYF

size: .
V: TRBV7-3
D: TRBD1
J: TRBJ1-1
DNA: TGTGCCAGCAGTCTATGGAGCCGCGGGACAGGGGACCCGAGGACTGAAGCTTTCTTT
CDR3: CASSLWSRGTGDPRTEAFF

size: .
V: TRBV9
D: .
J: TRBJ2-6
DNA: TGTGCCAGCAGCGTAGGGCCGGGGACACTCTCTGGGGCCAACGTCCTGACTTTC
CDR3: CASSVGPGTLSGANVLTF

size: .
V: TRBV12-3/TRBV12-4
D: .
J: TRBJ1-1
DNA: TGTGCCAGCAGTTTACGTCGGATGGACACTGAAGCTTTCTTT
CDR3: CASSLRRMDTEAFF

size: few
V: TRBV4-2
D: .
J: TRBJ1-1
DNA: TGTGCCAGCGGTTCGACCGTGGTGAACACTGAAGCTTTCTTT
CDR3: CASGSTVVNTEAFF

size: .
V: TRBV3-1
D: .
J: TRBJ2-5
DNA: TGTGCCAGCAGCCAAGATGAGGGTGGGTTAACGGAGACCCAGTACTTC
CDR3: CASSQDEGGLTETQYF

size: .
V: TRBV6-1
D: .
J: TRBJ1-1
DNA: TGTGCCAGCAGTGATCAATCGGGCCGAGCTTCTACAGCTTTCTTT
CDR3: CASSDQSGRASTAFF

size: many
V: TRBV5-6
D: TRBD1
J: TRBJ2-5
DNA: TGTGCCAGCAGTCGTGGGACAGGGCAAGAGACCCAGTACTTC
CDR3: CASSRGTGQETQYF

size: .
V: TRBV5-8
D: .
J: TRBJ2-3
DNA: TGTGCCAGCACCCAGGGACTAGAGGGGGCCACAGATACGCAGTATTTT
CDR3: CASTQGLEGATDTQYF

size: many
V: TRBV29-1
D: TRBD2
J: TRBJ2-1
DNA: TGCAGCGTTGAGGTTAGCGGGAGTATGTATGAGCAGTTCTTC
CDR3: CSVEVSGSMYEQFF

size: .
V: TRBV3-1
D: .
J: TRBJ2-2
DNA: TGTGCCAGCAGCCAGGTGGGGGACACCCACGGCGCCGGGGAGCTGTTTTTT
CDR3: CASSQVGDTHGAGELFF

size: many
V: TRBV5-1
D: .
J: TRBJ2-7
DNA: TGTGCCAGCAGTTTAAGAGGGGGTGATTCCTACGAGCAGTACTTC
CDR3: CASSLRGGDSYEQYF

size: .
V: TRBV6-1
D: TRBD1
J: TRBJ2-7
DNA: TGTGCCAGCAGTACAGGGGCCCACTACGAGCAGTACTTC
CDR3: CASSTGAHYEQYF

size: .
V: TRBV6-5
D: TRBD1
J: TRBJ2-6
DNA: TGTGCCAGCAGTTCTTGGGACAGGGCCATGTCTGGGGCCAACGTCCTGACTTTC
CDR3: CASSSWDRAMSGANVLTF

size: few
V: TRBV5-1
D: TRBD1
J: TRBJ2-2
DNA: TGCGCCAGCAGCTTGTCAATCCACAGGGGAATCACCGGGGAGCTGTTTTTT
CDR3: CASSLSIHRGITGELFF

size: .
V: TRBV7-6
D: TRBD2
J: TRBJ2-1
DNA: TGTGCCAGCAGCTTAGATTGGACTAGCGTGGATGAGCAGTTCTTC
CDR3: CASSLDWTSVDEQFF

size: .
V: TRBV16
D: .
J: TRBJ1-1
DNA: TGTGCCAGCAGCCAATTGTTCCTCAGGGACACTGAAGCTTTCTTT
CDR3: CASSQLFLRDTEAFF

size: .
V: TRBV5-1
D: .
J: TRBJ2-5
DNA: TGCGCCAGCAGCTTGGGACTAGTCAAAGAGACCCAGTACTTC
CDR3: CASSLGLVKETQYF

size: many
V: TRBV9
D: .
J: TRBJ2-1
DNA: TGTGCCAGCAGCGCCCAGCAGGGACATGATGGTTACAATGAGCAGTTCTTC
CDR3: CASSAQQGHDGYNEQFF

size: .
V: TRBV6-5
D: .
J: TRBJ2-7
DNA: TGTGCCAGCATCTCCTCCTTGGGGGCCAAGACCTACGAGCAGTACTTC
CDR3: CASISSLGAKTYEQYF

size: .
V: TRBV15
D: TRBD2
J: TRBJ2-3
DNA: TGTGCCACCAGCAGAGATAGTATAGCGGGGGGCCTAACCCGCACAGATACGCAGTATTTT
CDR3: CATSRDSIAGGLTRTDTQYF

size: few
V: TRBV15
D: .
J: TRBJ1-2
DNA: TGTGCCACCAGCAGTACCGGGACAAGGGAAGGGTATGGCTACACCTTC
CDR3: CATSSTGTREGYGYTF

size: few
V: TRBV19
D: TRBD1
J: TRBJ2-1
DNA: TGTGCCAGTTCGACAGGGGGTTTAGAGGATGAGCAGTTCTTC
CDR3: CASSTGGLEDEQFF

size: .
V: TRBV20-1
D: .
J: TRBJ1-4
DNA: TGCAGTGCCCTCACCGGGACCCCGGGAGAAAAACTGTTTTTT
CDR3: CSALTGTPGEKLFF

size: few
V: TRBV19
D: TRBD1
J: TRBJ1-1
DNA: TGTGCCAGTAGTTTCGCCGGGACAGAGAACACTGAAGCTTTCTTT
CDR3: CASSFAGTENTEAFF

size: .
V: TRBV24-1
D: TRBD2
J: TRBJ2-3
DNA: TGTGCCACCAGTGCCTCCTGGGTGAGAGCGGGAGGGCCGGGAGACGCGCAGTATTTT
CDR3: CATSASWVRAGGPGDAQYF

size: .
V: TRBV2
D: TRBD1
J: TRBJ2-7
DNA: TGTGCCAGCAAGGACAGGGCCGACTACGAGCAGTACTTC
CDR3: CASKDRADYEQYF

size: few
V: TRBV7-2
D: TRBD1
J: TRBJ2-5
DNA: TGTGCCAGCAGCAACGCGGTCAGGGGGCCCCAGTACTTC
CDR3: CASSNAVRGPQYF

size: few
V: TRBV5-8
D: .
J: TRBJ2-7
DNA: TGTGCCAGCAGCCCCGGGACCGAAATTCACTACGAGCAGTACTTC
CDR3: CASSPGTEIHYEQYF

size: few
V: TRBV12-3/TRBV12-4
D: .
J: TRBJ1-5
DNA: TGTGCCAGCAGTTTAGCCTCTCCCCCTCAGCCCCAGCATTTT
CDR3: CASSLASPPQPQHF

size: few
V: TRBV5-1
D: .
J: TRBJ2-1
DNA: TGCGCCAGCAGAGTAACGACTTACAATGAGCAGTTCTTC
CDR3: CASRVTTYNEQFF